The 20 T cell receptor beta chains presented below share a single source sample, sequenced in a study of patients and donors after allogeneic stem cell transplantation. TCRdb used MiXCR to reprocess the RT-PCR reads, holding one entry per CDR3 protein. The table records about 8,300 distinct CDR3 sequences, around a tenth of them present only once. Specimen: blood, either unsorted or a sorted T cell fraction (not recorded which). The origin of the receptors is a human donor who was either an allogeneic HSCT recipient or a stem cell or donor lymphocyte infusion donor (not recorded which). It is not recorded whose cells these are; they may come from a transplant donor.

CDR3 bases: TGTGCCAGCAGTGTCGACAGGGTTTCGGATACGCAGTATTTT. It encodes CASSVDRVSDTQYF. The genes are TRBV12-3 or TRBV12-4 and TRBJ2-3; 7 bases are a match to TRBD1. J was trimmed by 6 bases and V by 5 bases; bases with no gene match: 8. CDR3 size: 14 residues.

This clonotype turned up a few times. This sequence joins TRBV11-2 and TRBJ2-1; unclear D gene. CDR1 SGHAT and CDR2 FQNNGV come from the germline V gene. V dropped 2 bases and J dropped 5 bases, with 7 bases sitting between them. This CDR3 region has 13 residues. DNA for the CDR3: TGTGCCAGCAGCTTACTGATCAACAATGAGCAGTTCTTC. This codes for CASSLLINNEQFF.

The chain couples TRBV15 to TRBJ2-7, with 9 bases lining up with TRBD1. The germline V gene has CDR1 LNHNV and CDR2 YYDKDF (reference sequence). J was trimmed by 6 bases and V by 1 base; bases with no gene match: 10. The CDR3 consists of 16 residues. The CDR3 DNA follows: TGTGCCACCAGCAGAGGGATACAGGGGGCGAATCGCGAGCAGTACTTC. This encodes CATSRGIQGANREQYF.

The table lists this clonotype with a few counts. The genes are TRBV6-2 or TRBV6-3 and TRBJ2-5; D is unresolved. The CDR3 runs to 14 residues. V dropped 2 bases and J dropped 2 bases, with 9 bases sitting between them. In germline, CDR1 is MNHEY, CDR2 SVGEGT. CDR3 protein: CASSYKTLQETQYF. CDR3 sequence (DNA): TGTGCCAGCAGTTACAAGACCCTACAAGAGACCCAGTACTTC.

This clonotype has at least ten counts. The V and J genes are TRBV12-3 or TRBV12-4 and TRBJ1-3; D is ambiguous. The CDR3 length is 15 residues. Trimming removed 5 bases from V and 0 bases from J, with 11 bases in between. CDR3 sequence (DNA): TGTGCCAGCAGTCCGGCTGGAGCCTCTGGAAACACCATATATTTT. It translates to CASSPAGASGNTIYF.

This clonotype was seen a few times. V and J are TRBV5-1 and TRBJ2-3; TRBD2 is a possible D gene (5 bases). This CDR3 region has 14 residues. The V end lost 0 bases, the J end lost 3 bases, and 8 bases lay between the germline ends. Per germline, CDR1 SGHRS and CDR2 YFSETQ. The DNA of the CDR3 is TGCGCCAGCAGCTTGGCCGGAGGAACAGATACGCAGTATTTT. This gives the protein CASSLAGGTDTQYF.

The chain employs TRBV7-2 and TRBJ2-3; tentative D call: TRBD2 (5 bases). The CDR3 has 16 residues. V lost 5 bases to trimming and J lost 2 bases, with 17 bases between them. From germline, CDR1 is SGHTA and CDR2 FQGNSA. The CDR3 is CASSPSRAEPTDTQYF. CDR3 nucleotide sequence: TGTGCCAGCAGCCCGTCGCGAGCGGAGCCCACAGATACGCAGTATTTT.

The chain has TRBV5-1 and TRBJ2-7, with 9 bases fitting TRBD2. V was clipped by 6 bases and J by 0 bases; unmatched bases: 10. Germline lookup yields CDR1 SGHRS and CDR2 YFSETQ. This CDR3 spans 16 amino acids. CDR3 in amino acids: CASTPVAGGNSYEQYF. For the CDR3, the DNA is TGCGCCAGCACCCCCGTGGCGGGGGGGAACTCCTACGAGCAGTACTTC.

The chain couples TRBV2 to TRBJ2-7; 12 nucleotides match TRBD2. Germline V gene lookup returns CDR1 SNHLY and CDR2 FYNNEI. The CDR3 covers 13 residues. The junction had 9 bases not matched to a gene; V was cut back by 5 bases and J by 13 bases. CDR3 residues: CASSTSGGPRSYF. The CDR3 nucleotides read TGTGCCAGCAGTACTAGCGGGGGGCCCCGAAGTTACTTC.

This clonotype was found a few times. The chain has TRBV5-1 and TRBJ1-5, with D possibly being TRBD1 (5 bases). Deletions cut 5 bases from V and 5 bases from J, with 11 bases between. Germline V lookup: CDR1 SGHRS, CDR2 YFSETQ. The CDR3 sequence is 13 residues long. CDR3 in amino acids: CASSRDGYQPQHF. For the CDR3, the DNA is TGCGCCAGCAGTCGGGACGGTTATCAGCCCCAGCATTTT. Complete variable domain (other parts from reference TRBV5-1 and TRBJ1-5): KAGVTQTPRYLIKTRGQQVTLSCSPISGHRSVSWYQQTPGQGLQFLFEYFSETQRNKGNFPGRFSGRQFSNSRSEMNVSTLELGDSALYLCASSRDGYQPQHFGDGTRLSIL.

The chain combines TRBV5-6 with TRBJ2-2, with 9 nucleotides matching TRBD1. CDR1 is SGHDT and CDR2 is YYEEEE in the germline V gene. Unmatched junction bases numbered 7, after V lost 0 bases and J lost 7 bases. CDR3 length: 16 amino acids. The DNA for the CDR3 is TGTGCCAGCAGCTTGGGGGACAGGGACTTTTTCGGGGAGCTGTTTTTT. Translated: CASSLGDRDFFGELFF.

V and J are TRBV7-6 and TRBJ2-1; TRBD2 matches at 7 bases. CDR1 is SGHVS and CDR2 is FNYEAQ in the germline V gene. The CDR3 has 17 amino acids. V was pared by 5 bases and J by 5 bases, with 15 bases of the junction left unmatched. This chain's CDR3 is CASSGPFGAGSHNEQFF. CDR3 nucleotide sequence: TGTGCCAGCAGCGGACCCTTTGGAGCGGGGTCCCACAATGAGCAGTTCTTC.

In DNA form, the CDR3 reads TGTGCCAGCAGCGCCCCCCCGGGTAAGCAGTACTTC. This translates into CASSAPPGKQYF. V is TRBV9 and J is TRBJ2-7; D gene uncertain. Germline V gene data show CDR1 as SGDLS and CDR2 as YYNGEE. With 3 bases removed from V and 8 bases from J, the gap between germline ends came to 12 bases. The CDR3 contains 12 residues.

Relative to its sample, this clonotype is medium-sized (0.01 to 0.1%). This chain connects TRBV4-3 to TRBJ1-2, with D tentatively TRBD1 (5 bases). This CDR3 spans 13 amino acids. V lost 1 base to trimming and J lost 7 bases, with 10 bases between them. CDR1 and CDR2 (germline): LGHNA, YSLEER. The CDR3 reads CASSQVGGAGYTF. CDR3 DNA: TGCGCCAGCAGCCAAGTGGGAGGGGCTGGCTACACCTTC.

This clonotype was seen many times. The chain is built from TRBV4-1 and TRBJ1-1, with D unclear. The CDR3 length is 14 residues. V dropped 0 bases and J dropped 6 bases, with 11 bases sitting between them. Looked up from germline, CDR1 is MGHRA and CDR2 is YSYEKL. CDR3 sequence: CASSQEATRAEAFF. CDR3 bases: TGCGCCAGCAGCCAAGAAGCTACAAGGGCTGAAGCTTTCTTT.

This clonotype was detected ten times or more. The chain joins TRBV12-3 or TRBV12-4 to TRBJ1-2, with a tentative D call TRBD1 (6 bases). This CDR3 spans 15 amino acids. Deletions cut 7 bases from V and 2 bases from J, with 17 bases between. The CDR3 nucleotides read TGTGCCAGCACCCCTACAGGGTTTCAAAACTATGGCTACACCTTC. As protein: CASTPTGFQNYGYTF.

This clonotype was counted ten times or more. The chain recombines TRBV3-1 with TRBJ1-1; 7 bases match TRBD1. CDR3 length: 18 residues. Germline V gives CDR1 LGHDT, CDR2 YNNKEL (reference sequence). After removal of 4 bases from V and 0 bases from J, the junction contained 14 bases not matched to a gene. This chain's CDR3 is CASSPQTGRKTMNTEAFF. The CDR3, as DNA: TGTGCCAGCAGCCCCCAGACAGGGAGGAAAACGATGAACACTGAAGCTTTCTTT.

This clonotype was seen a handful of times. J is TRBJ2-7 and V is TRBV6-5; D is unresolved. The CDR3 runs to 16 residues. Per the germline V gene, CDR1 is MNHEY and CDR2 is SVGAGI. Trimming shortened V by 6 bases and J by 4 bases, and 22 bases separated the two germline ends. This CDR3 is CASSPQVAAGRYEQYF. The CDR3 bases are TGTGCCAGCAGCCCTCAGGTGGCGGCAGGACGGTACGAGCAGTACTTC.

This clonotype was counted ten times or more. V usage is TRBV5-1 and J usage is TRBJ2-3, with 8 bases matching TRBD2. J lost 4 bases, V lost 4 bases, and 11 bases had no gene match. Germline loops: CDR1 SGHRS, CDR2 YFSETQ. CDR3 length: 16 residues. As DNA, the CDR3 is TGCGCCAGCAGCAGTGTCCCGGGACTAGATGCAGATACGCAGTATTTT. Translation: CASSSVPGLDADTQYF.

This chain connects TRBV12-3 or TRBV12-4 to TRBJ2-1; no definite D call. The V end was cut by 7 bases, the J end by 8 bases, with 12 bases between. The CDR3 contains 12 residues. CDR3 loop: CASNNLQHEQFF. The CDR3 nucleotides read TGTGCCAGCAACAACCTCCAACATGAGCAGTTCTTC.